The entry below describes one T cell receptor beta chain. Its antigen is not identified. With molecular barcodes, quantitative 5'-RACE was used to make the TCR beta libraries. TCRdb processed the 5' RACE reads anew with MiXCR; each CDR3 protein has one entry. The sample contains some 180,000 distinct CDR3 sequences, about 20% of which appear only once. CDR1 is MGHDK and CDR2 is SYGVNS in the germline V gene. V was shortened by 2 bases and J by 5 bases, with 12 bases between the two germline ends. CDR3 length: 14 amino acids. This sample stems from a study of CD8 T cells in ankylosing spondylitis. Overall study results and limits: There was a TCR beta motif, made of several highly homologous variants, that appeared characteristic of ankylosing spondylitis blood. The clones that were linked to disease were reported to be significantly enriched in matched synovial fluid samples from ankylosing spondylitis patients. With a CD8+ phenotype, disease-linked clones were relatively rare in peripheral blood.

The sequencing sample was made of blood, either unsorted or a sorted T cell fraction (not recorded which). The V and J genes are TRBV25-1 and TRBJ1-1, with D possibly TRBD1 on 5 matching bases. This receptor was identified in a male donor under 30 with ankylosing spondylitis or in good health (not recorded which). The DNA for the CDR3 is TGTGCCAGCAGTGAACAGGGACGTCGGACTGAAGCTTTCTTT. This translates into CASSEQGRRTEAFF.